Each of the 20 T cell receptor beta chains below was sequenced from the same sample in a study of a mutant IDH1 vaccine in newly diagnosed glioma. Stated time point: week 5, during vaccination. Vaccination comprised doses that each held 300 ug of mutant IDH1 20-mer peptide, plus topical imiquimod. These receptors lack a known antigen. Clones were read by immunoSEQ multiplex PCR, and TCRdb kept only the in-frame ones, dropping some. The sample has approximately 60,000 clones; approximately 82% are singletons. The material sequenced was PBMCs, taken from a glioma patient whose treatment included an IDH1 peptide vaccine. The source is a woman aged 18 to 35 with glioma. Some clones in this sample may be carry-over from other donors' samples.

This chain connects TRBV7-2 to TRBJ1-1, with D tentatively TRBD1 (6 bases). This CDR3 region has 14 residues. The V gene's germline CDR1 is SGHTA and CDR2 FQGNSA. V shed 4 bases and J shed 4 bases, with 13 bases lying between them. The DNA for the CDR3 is TGTGCCAGCAGCTCCCGCAGGGGACCCACTGAAGCTTTCTTT. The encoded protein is CASSSRRGPTEAFF.

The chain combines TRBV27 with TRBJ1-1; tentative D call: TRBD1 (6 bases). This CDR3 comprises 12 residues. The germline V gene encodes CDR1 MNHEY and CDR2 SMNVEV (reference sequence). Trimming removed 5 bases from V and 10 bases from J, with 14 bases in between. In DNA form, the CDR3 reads TGTGCCAGCAGTCCCCGAACAGGGTTAGCTTTCTTT. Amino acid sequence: CASSPRTGLAFF.

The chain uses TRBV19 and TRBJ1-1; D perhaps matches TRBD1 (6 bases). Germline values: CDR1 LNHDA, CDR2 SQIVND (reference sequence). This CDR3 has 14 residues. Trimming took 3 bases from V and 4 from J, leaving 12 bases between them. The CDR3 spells CASSISQGGTEAFF. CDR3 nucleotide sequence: TGTGCCAGTAGTATTTCACAGGGTGGCACTGAAGCTTTCTTT. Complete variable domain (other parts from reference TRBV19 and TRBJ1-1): DGGITQSPKYLFRKEGQNVTLSCEQNLNHDAMYWYRQDPGQGLRLIYYSQIVNDFQKGDIAEGYSVSREKKESFPLTVTSAQKNPTAFYLCASSISQGGTEAFFGQGTRLTVV.

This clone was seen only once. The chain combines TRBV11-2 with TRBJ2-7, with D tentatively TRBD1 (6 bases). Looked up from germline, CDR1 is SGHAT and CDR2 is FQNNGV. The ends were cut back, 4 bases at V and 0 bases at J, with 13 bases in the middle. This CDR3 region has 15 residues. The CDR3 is CASSSQGLSSYEQYF. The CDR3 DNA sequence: TGTGCCAGCAGCTCACAGGGTTTAAGCTCCTACGAGCAGTACTTC.

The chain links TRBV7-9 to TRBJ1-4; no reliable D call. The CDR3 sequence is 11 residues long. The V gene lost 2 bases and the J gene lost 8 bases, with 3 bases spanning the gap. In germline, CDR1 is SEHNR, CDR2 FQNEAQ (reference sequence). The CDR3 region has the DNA TGTGCCAGCAGCTTACAAGAAAAACTGTTTTTT. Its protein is CASSLQEKLFF.

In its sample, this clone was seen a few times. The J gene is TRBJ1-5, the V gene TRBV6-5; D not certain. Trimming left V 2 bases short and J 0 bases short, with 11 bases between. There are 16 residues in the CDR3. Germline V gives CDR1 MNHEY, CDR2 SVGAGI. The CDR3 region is CASSYQKPPSNQPQHF. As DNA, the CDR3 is TGTGCCAGCAGTTACCAGAAGCCACCTAGCAATCAGCCCCAGCATTTT.

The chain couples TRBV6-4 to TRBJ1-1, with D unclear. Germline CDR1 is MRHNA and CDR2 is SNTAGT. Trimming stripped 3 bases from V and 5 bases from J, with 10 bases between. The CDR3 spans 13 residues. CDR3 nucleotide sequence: TGTGCCAGCAGTGAATCAGTGGGGACTGAAGCTTTCTTT. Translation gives CASSESVGTEAFF.

CDR3 DNA sequence: TGTGCCAGTAGTACGCTGGGACAGAGCTATGGCTACACCTTC. Translated, it gives CASSTLGQSYGYTF. This rearrangement joins TRBV19 to TRBJ1-2; TRBD1 matches at 7 bases. CDR3 length: 14 residues. The trim removed 4 bases at V and 4 bases at J, leaving 6 bases unmatched. Germline CDR1 reads LNHDA; CDR2 reads SQIVND (reference sequence).

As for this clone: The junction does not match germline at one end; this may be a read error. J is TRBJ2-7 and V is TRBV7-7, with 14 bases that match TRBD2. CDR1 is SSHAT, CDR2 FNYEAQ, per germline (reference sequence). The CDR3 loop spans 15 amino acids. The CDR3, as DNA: TGTGCTAGCAGCTTAGGGACTAGCGGGAGCAACGAGCAGTACTTC. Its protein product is CASSLGTSGSNEQYF.

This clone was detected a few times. This chain's CDR3 is CASSLVTGEYGYTF. The CDR3 DNA reads as TGTGCCAGCAGCTTAGTTACAGGAGAGTATGGCTACACCTTC. This chain links TRBV7-2 with TRBJ1-2, with D perhaps matching TRBD1 (5 bases). Trimming shortened V by 1 base and J by 5 bases, and 11 bases separated the two germline ends. The CDR3 spans 14 residues. The germline gives CDR1 SGHTA, CDR2 FQGNSA. The full variable domain, with the rest looked up from reference TRBV7-2 and TRBJ1-2, is GAGVSQSPSNKVTEKGKDVELRCDPISGHTALYWYRQSLGQGLEFLIYFQGNSAPDKSGLPSDRFSAERTGGSVSTLTIQRTQQEDSAVYLCASSLVTGEYGYTFGSGTRLTVV.

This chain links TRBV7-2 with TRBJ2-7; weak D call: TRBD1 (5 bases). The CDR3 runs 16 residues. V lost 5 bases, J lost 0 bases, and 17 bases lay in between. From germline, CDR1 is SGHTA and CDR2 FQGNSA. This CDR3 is CASSPLVPGSSYEQYF. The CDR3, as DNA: TGTGCCAGCAGCCCCCTAGTACCAGGGTCCTCCTACGAGCAGTACTTC.

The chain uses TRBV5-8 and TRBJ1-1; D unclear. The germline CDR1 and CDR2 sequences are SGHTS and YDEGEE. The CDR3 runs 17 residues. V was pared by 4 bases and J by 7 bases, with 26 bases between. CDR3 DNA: TGTGCCAGCAGCCCCAGGTTCCGGGCATCCAGTCTAGATGAAGCTTTCTTT. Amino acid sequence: CASSPRFRASSLDEAFF.

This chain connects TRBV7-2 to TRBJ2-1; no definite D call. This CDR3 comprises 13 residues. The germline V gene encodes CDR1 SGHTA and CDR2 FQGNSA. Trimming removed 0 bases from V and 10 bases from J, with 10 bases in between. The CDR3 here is CASSLAPPGEQFF. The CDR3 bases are TGTGCCAGCAGCTTAGCGCCCCCAGGCGAGCAGTTCTTC.

The CDR3, as DNA: TGTGCCGCCCGGGACAGGGGAAATGCTGAAGCTTTCTTT. This gives the protein CAARDRGNAEAFF. The genes are TRBV6-5 and TRBJ1-1; 10 bases align to TRBD1. Germline V lookup: CDR1 MNHEY, CDR2 SVGAGI. Germline trimming cut 11 bases from V and 6 bases from J; bases unmatched to any gene: 9. This CDR3 spans 13 amino acids.

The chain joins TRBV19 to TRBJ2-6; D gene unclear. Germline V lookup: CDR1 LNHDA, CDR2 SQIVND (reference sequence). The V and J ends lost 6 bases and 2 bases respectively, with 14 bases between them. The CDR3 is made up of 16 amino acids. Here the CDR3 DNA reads TGTGCCAGTAGGAACCCCGCCGGTGCTGGGGCCAACGTCCTGACTTTC. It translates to CASRNPAGAGANVLTF.

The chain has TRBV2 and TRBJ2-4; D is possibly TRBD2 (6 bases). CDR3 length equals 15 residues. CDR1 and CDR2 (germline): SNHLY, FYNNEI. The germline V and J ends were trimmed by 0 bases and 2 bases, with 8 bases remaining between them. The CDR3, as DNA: TGTGCCAGCAGTGAAGCGGAGGGCTCCAAAAACATTCAGTACTTC. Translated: CASSEAEGSKNIQYF.

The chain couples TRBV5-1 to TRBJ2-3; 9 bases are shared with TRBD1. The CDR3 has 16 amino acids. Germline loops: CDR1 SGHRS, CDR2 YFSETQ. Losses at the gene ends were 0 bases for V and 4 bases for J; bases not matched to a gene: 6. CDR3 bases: TGCGCCAGCAGCTTGGGGGACAGGGAAGGGTCAGATACGCAGTATTTT. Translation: CASSLGDREGSDTQYF.

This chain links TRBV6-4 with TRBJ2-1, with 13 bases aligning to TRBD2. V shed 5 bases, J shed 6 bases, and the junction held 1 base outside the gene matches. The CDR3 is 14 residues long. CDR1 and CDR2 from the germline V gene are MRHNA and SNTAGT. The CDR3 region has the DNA TGTGCCAGCAGTAGACTAGCGGGAGGCAATGAGCAGTTCTTC. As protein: CASSRLAGGNEQFF.

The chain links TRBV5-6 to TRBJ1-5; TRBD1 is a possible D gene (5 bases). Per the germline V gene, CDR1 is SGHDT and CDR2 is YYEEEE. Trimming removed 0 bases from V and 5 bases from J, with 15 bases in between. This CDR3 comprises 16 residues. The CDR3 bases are TGTGCCAGCAGCTTGGAAGGCAGTTTAGGGGATCAGCCCCAGCATTTT. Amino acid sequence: CASSLEGSLGDQPQHF.

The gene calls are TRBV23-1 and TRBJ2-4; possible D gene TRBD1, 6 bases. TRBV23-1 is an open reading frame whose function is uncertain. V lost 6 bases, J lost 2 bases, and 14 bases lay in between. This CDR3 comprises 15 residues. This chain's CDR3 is CASSTGYDSKNIQYF. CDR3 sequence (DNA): TGCGCCAGCAGCACAGGGTATGATTCCAAAAACATTCAGTACTTC.